The T cell receptor beta chain under discussion was sequenced for a study of shared clonotypes between healthy human individuals. Assay used: immunoSEQ multiplex PCR; TCRdb lists only in-frame clones, some missing. The repertoire holds a few million clones, 85% to 95% seen once, with 0.39% in the top ten. This receptor was identified in a man aged 18 to 35 in good health. Some clones in this sample may be carry-over from other donors' samples. Sequenced: naive CD4+ T cells from PBMCs. Subset reported: CD45RA+ positively selected.

The CDR3 DNA follows: TGTGCCAGCAGCCTCGGCGGGGGCCCTGTAGGCTACACCTTC. As protein: CASSLGGGPVGYTF. The chain recombines TRBV5-4 with TRBJ1-2; D perhaps matches TRBD1 (6 bases). The CDR3 is 14 amino acids. Between the trimmed V and J ends, which lost 4 bases and 8 bases, there was a span of 18 bases. The germline V gene encodes CDR1 SGHNT and CDR2 YYREEE (reference sequence).